Presented here are 25 T cell receptor beta chains from one specimen sequenced in a study of blood T cell repertoires in COVID-19. This table comes from immunoSEQ multiplex PCR, and its TCRdb copy is limited to in-frame clones, with some not included. The sample lists some 130,000 clones; about 76% were seen once. The sequencing sample was made of peripheral blood. Receptors originate from a man aged 80 or over with acute or convalescent COVID-19.

The V gene is TRBV21-1, the J gene TRBJ1-1; TRBD1, as called in the table, went unchecked against the DNA. TRBV21-1 has pseudogene status. The CDR3 runs 15 residues. CDR3 sequence: CASSKEDRFGTEAFF. In nucleotides, the CDR3 is TGTGCCAGCAGCAAAGAGGACAGGTTTGGCACTGAAGCTTTCTTT.

This clone has a handful of counts. The CDR3, as DNA: TGTGCCAGCAGCCCCAACAGGGGTGGCTACACCTTC. This sequence encodes CASSPNRGGYTF. The chain has TRBV3-1 (or the pseudogene TRBV3-2) and TRBJ1-2, with TRBD1 identical over 7 bases. The trim removed 4 bases at V and 7 bases at J, leaving 3 bases unmatched. The CDR3 has 12 amino acids. Germline V CDR1 and CDR2: LGHDT, YNNKEL (reference sequence).

This sequence joins TRBV7-2 and TRBJ2-7, with 9 bases that match TRBD1. Germline V gives CDR1 SGHTA, CDR2 FQGNSA. This CDR3 spans 14 amino acids. V dropped 5 bases and J dropped 7; count of bases not matched to a gene: 9. CDR3 amino acids: CASSPQQGAGEQYF. For the CDR3, the DNA is TGTGCCAGCAGCCCGCAACAGGGGGCGGGGGAGCAGTACTTC.

V gene TRBV6-1 combines with J gene TRBJ2-7, with D possibly being TRBD1 (5 bases). Trimming removed 3 bases at V and 7 bases at J, with 16 bases between. This CDR3 contains 14 residues. Germline-derived CDR1 and CDR2 are MNHNS and SASEGT. Here the CDR3 DNA reads TGTGCCAGCAGTGATGGGCGATCGTCAGGGGAGCAGTACTTC. It specifies CASSDGRSSGEQYF.

The chain joins TRBV2 to TRBJ2-5, with TRBD1 as a possible D gene (8 bases). The CDR3 contains 15 residues. Trimming shortened V by 10 bases and J by 4 bases, and 22 bases separated the two germline ends. Germline CDR1 SNHLY, CDR2 FYNNEI. The CDR3 region is CANTGGGGRGETQYF. For the CDR3, the DNA is TGTGCCAACACAGGGGGAGGGGGGAGAGGAGAGACCCAGTACTTC.

J is TRBJ1-1 and V is TRBV6-5, with D maybe TRBD1 (5 bases). Deletions cut 8 bases from V and 0 bases from J, with 16 bases between. Germline loops: CDR1 MNHEY, CDR2 SVGAGI. The CDR3 extends over 15 amino acids. The CDR3 nucleotides read TGTGCCAGCTCCTACGGGGGTCTCATGAACACTGAAGCTTTCTTT. This sequence encodes CASSYGGLMNTEAFF.

V gene TRBV7-9 combines with J gene TRBJ2-7, with 7 bases lining up with TRBD1. CDR1 is SEHNR and CDR2 is FQNEAQ in the germline V gene (reference sequence). This CDR3 has 14 amino acids. Trimming at V came to 5 bases and at J to 4 bases, leaving 8 bases not matched to a gene. CDR3 region: CASSPNPTGYEQYF. CDR3 nucleotide sequence: TGTGCCAGCAGCCCTAACCCGACAGGGTACGAGCAGTACTTC.

The V and J genes are TRBV10-3 and TRBJ1-4; 7 bases are a match to TRBD1. The CDR3 extends over 15 amino acids. Germline loops: CDR1 ENHRY, CDR2 SYGVKD. V trimming: 0 bases; J trimming: 8 bases; junction bases outside the gene matches: 6. CDR3 sequence: CAISESRQGGEKLFF. The CDR3 DNA sequence: TGTGCCATCAGTGAGTCCCGACAGGGTGGAGAAAAACTGTTTTTT.

V usage is TRBV2 and J usage is TRBJ2-3, with TRBD2 matching 8 bases. Germline V gene sequence: CDR1 SNHLY, CDR2 FYNNEI. The CDR3 contains 18 residues. With V trimmed by 5 bases and J by 2 bases, 15 bases remained unmatched. CDR3 nucleotide sequence: TGTGCCAGCAGTTCGGGGGGGGGACTCCTTATCTCCACAGATACGCAGTATTTT. It specifies CASSSGGGLLISTDTQYF.

CDR3 in amino acids: CASSPRDRGEGGLFF. The CDR3 DNA reads as TGTGCCAGCAGCCCCCGGGACAGGGGTGAAGGTGGGCTGTTTTTT. J is TRBJ1-4 and V is TRBV5-6, with 10 nucleotides matching TRBD1. V shed 4 bases and J 14 bases; nucleotides not matched to a gene: 14. Germline CDR1 and CDR2: SGHDT and YYEEEE. There are 15 residues in the CDR3.

This chain joins TRBV4-1 and TRBJ2-5; 8 nucleotides align to TRBD2. V lost 6 bases, J lost 5 bases, and 2 bases stayed unmatched. The germline gives CDR1 MGHRA, CDR2 YSYEKL. The CDR3 length is 12 residues. This chain's CDR3 is CASRSGGETQYF. For the CDR3, the DNA is TGCGCCAGCAGATCGGGGGGGGAGACCCAGTACTTC.

The chain is built from TRBV7-3 and TRBJ2-5; 11 bases fit TRBD1. Germline V lookup: CDR1 SGHTA, CDR2 FQGTGA. The CDR3 loop spans 15 amino acids. V shed 5 bases, J shed 4 bases, and the junction held 6 bases outside the gene matches. The CDR3 here is CASSPTGTGGETQYF. DNA of the CDR3: TGTGCCAGCAGCCCAACCGGGACAGGGGGAGAGACCCAGTACTTC.

Here the CDR3 reads CASSFGGLGYTF. CDR3 DNA sequence: TGTGCCAGCAGCTTTGGAGGGTTGGGCTACACCTTC. The gene calls are TRBV7-8 and TRBJ1-2; no firm D call. Trimming pared 3 bases from V and 8 bases from J, leaving 10 bases between. CDR1 and CDR2 (germline): SGHVS, FQNEAQ. CDR3 length equals 12 residues.

The table lists this clone with a count of one. V is TRBV10-3 and J is TRBJ2-7, with 8 positions matching TRBD1. Losses at the gene ends were 4 bases for V and 2 bases for J; bases not matched to a gene: 7. The CDR3 runs 15 residues. Per germline, CDR1 ENHRY and CDR2 SYGVKD. CDR3 in amino acids: CAISVGAGGPYEQYF. CDR3 DNA: TGTGCCATCAGTGTCGGGGCAGGGGGCCCCTACGAGCAGTACTTC.

The chain couples TRBV7-7 to TRBJ2-1; 9 positions agree with TRBD1. The CDR3 totals 13 residues. Germline CDR1 SSHAT, CDR2 FNYEAQ (reference sequence). Germline trimming cut 6 bases from V and 6 bases from J; bases unmatched to any gene: 3. The CDR3: CASSLDRGNEQFF. In nucleotides, the CDR3 is TGTGCCAGCAGTTTGGACAGGGGCAATGAGCAGTTCTTC.

The chain employs TRBV12-3 or TRBV12-4 and TRBJ2-2; D call uncertain. V lost 5 bases and J 5 bases, leaving 9 bases between the germline ends. The CDR3 has 13 residues. The chain's CDR3 is CASSPQYTGELFF. The CDR3 bases are TGTGCCAGCAGTCCCCAGTATACCGGGGAGCTGTTTTTT.

V gene TRBV6-5 combines with J gene TRBJ2-7; D unclear. The V end lost 3 bases, the J end lost 1 base, and 13 bases lay between the germline ends. The germline gives CDR1 MNHEY, CDR2 SVGAGI. CDR3 size: 15 residues. CDR3 residues: CASSYDTSGSYEQYF. CDR3 nucleotides: TGTGCCAGCAGTTATGACACATCAGGATCCTACGAGCAGTACTTC.

The table lists this clone with a few counts. The rearrangement links TRBV19 to TRBJ1-1; 9 bases agree with TRBD1. This CDR3 region has 13 residues. Germline lookup yields CDR1 LNHDA and CDR2 SQIVND (reference sequence). V was pared by 3 bases and J by 6 bases, with 2 bases of the junction left unmatched. The CDR3 loop reads CASSIGTGSEAFF. Written as DNA, the CDR3 is TGTGCCAGTAGTATCGGGACAGGGTCTGAAGCTTTCTTT.

This chain joins TRBV29-1 and TRBJ2-2; 7 bases line up with TRBD2. V was pared by 0 bases and J by 0 bases, with 4 bases of the junction left unmatched. The CDR3 has 16 residues. Germline lookup yields CDR1 SQVTM and CDR2 ANQGSEA. The CDR3: CSVEDQRGANTGELFF. The CDR3 nucleotides are TGCAGCGTTGAAGATCAGCGGGGAGCGAACACCGGGGAGCTGTTTTTT.

This chain joins TRBV6-5 and TRBJ2-7, with no clear D. Germline V gives CDR1 MNHEY, CDR2 SVGAGI. The CDR3 spans 13 residues. Trimming shortened V by 6 bases and J by 4 bases, and 13 bases separated the two germline ends. This CDR3 is CASSLGRSYEQYF. The CDR3 DNA reads as TGTGCCAGCAGCCTGGGCAGATCTTACGAGCAGTACTTC.

The chain employs TRBV19 and TRBJ1-2; 8 bases agree with TRBD1. V shed 6 bases and J 2 bases; nucleotides not matched to a gene: 8. CDR3 length: 15 amino acids. The germline V gene encodes CDR1 LNHDA and CDR2 SQIVND (reference sequence). CDR3 sequence (DNA): TGTGCCAGTAGGACGGGGACAGGATACAACTATGGCTACACCTTC. Protein product: CASRTGTGYNYGYTF.

This clone was counted many times. The V call is TRBV3-1 (or the pseudogene TRBV3-2), the J call TRBJ2-5; D might be TRBD1 (6 bases). The V end lost 0 bases, the J end lost 2 bases, and 13 bases lay between the germline ends. The CDR3 extends over 16 amino acids. The germline gives CDR1 LGHDT, CDR2 YNNKEL (reference sequence). CDR3 nucleotide sequence: TGTGCCAGCAGCCAAGATAGGACAGACGATCAAGAGACCCAGTACTTC. This gives the protein CASSQDRTDDQETQYF.

This clone was seen a few times. This chain joins TRBV4-3 and TRBJ1-6, with D tentatively TRBD1 (5 bases). Germline V gene sequence: CDR1 LGHNA, CDR2 YSLEER. The V end lost 0 bases, the J end lost 12 bases, and 15 bases lay between the germline ends. This CDR3 region has 15 residues. The CDR3 loop reads CASSQEVHGGGPLHF. The CDR3 DNA is TGCGCCAGCAGCCAAGAGGTTCATGGGGGGGGACCCCTCCACTTT.

The genes are TRBV4-2 and TRBJ1-2; 9 positions match TRBD1. From germline, CDR1 is LGHNA and CDR2 YNFKEQ. Losses at the gene ends were 4 bases for V and 8 bases for J; bases not matched to a gene: 5. CDR3 length: 13 residues. The DNA of the CDR3 is TGTGCCAGCAGCCGCCAGGGACAGGGAGGCTACACCTTC. Encoded protein: CASSRQGQGGYTF.

In DNA form, the CDR3 reads TGTGCCAGCAGCCTTAGTAATTCAGGGGTTAACCAGCCCCAGCATTTT. This encodes CASSLSNSGVNQPQHF. J is TRBJ1-5 and V is TRBV7-8; perhaps TRBD1 as D (6 bases). V was trimmed by 5 bases and J by 7 bases, leaving 21 bases between them. The CDR3 contains 16 residues. The germline gives CDR1 SGHVS, CDR2 FQNEAQ.